Described below is a single T cell receptor beta chain sequence and its context. No antigen is known for it. The data were obtained in a study of T cell responses to AZD1222 COVID-19 vaccine. Generated by immunoSEQ multiplex PCR, the TCRdb table keeps only in-frame clones and is missing some. The sample includes 80,000 or so clones, 80% to 90% of them seen just once. Whole-study results and caveats: Recipients of two AZD1222 doses showed rising Spike-specific TCR breadth and depth.

The receptor was derived from an adult in good health. Here the sequenced sample was peripheral blood, taken on day 0 of AZD1222 vaccination.

CDR3 in amino acids: CASSSRTGLGGANVLTF. Here the CDR3 DNA reads TGCGCCAGCAGCTCCCGGACAGGGCTGGGGGGGGCCAACGTCCTGACTTTC. The chain has TRBV5-1 and TRBJ2-6, with TRBD1 identical over 8 bases. Trimming took 3 bases from V and 4 from J; bases not matched to a gene: 9. CDR3 length: 17 amino acids. CDR1 is SGHRS and CDR2 is YFSETQ in the germline V gene.